The next 32 T cell receptor beta chains were all read from a single sample in a study of blood T cell repertoires in COVID-19. Clones were sequenced by immunoSEQ multiplex PCR, and TCRdb holds only the in-frame ones, with some missing. The repertoire includes hundreds of thousands of clones, around 90% of them detected once, and around 0.8% sits in the top ten. Sequencing was done on a sample of peripheral blood. These receptors were collected from a woman aged 25 to 45 with acute or convalescent COVID-19.

The chain joins TRBV9 to TRBJ2-1; possible D gene TRBD2, 5 bases. From germline, CDR1 is SGDLS and CDR2 YYNGEE. This CDR3 is built from 12 residues. The ends were cut back, 4 bases at V and 8 bases at J, with 10 bases in the middle. The CDR3 loop is CASSPHGDEQFF. As DNA, the CDR3 is TGTGCCAGCAGCCCTCACGGGGATGAGCAGTTCTTC.

The chain joins TRBV4-3 to TRBJ1-4, with D perhaps matching TRBD1 (6 bases). The CDR3 is 17 amino acids. The V end lost 0 bases, the J end lost 0 bases, and 11 bases lay between the germline ends. The germline V gene has CDR1 LGHNA and CDR2 YSLEER. The chain's CDR3 is CASSQERGTTTNEKLFF. CDR3 DNA: TGCGCCAGCAGCCAAGAAAGAGGGACAACAACTAATGAAAAACTGTTTTTT.

In its sample, this clone was seen a few times. The rearrangement uses TRBV6-5 and TRBJ2-3; TRBD2 is a possible D gene (5 bases). Germline V gene lookup returns CDR1 MNHEY and CDR2 SVGAGI. V was trimmed by 0 bases and J by 2 bases, leaving 12 bases between them. CDR3 length: 16 amino acids. This chain's CDR3 is CASSYSTGVTTDTQYF. In DNA form, the CDR3 reads TGTGCCAGCAGTTACTCGACCGGGGTAACCACAGATACGCAGTATTTT.

The chain employs TRBV7-9 and TRBJ1-1; 10 bases are a match to TRBD1. After removal of 5 bases from V and 5 bases from J, the junction contained 11 bases not matched to a gene. Germline V gene lookup returns CDR1 SEHNR and CDR2 FQNEAQ (reference sequence). The CDR3 covers 16 residues. The CDR3 DNA follows: TGTGCCAGCAGCCCCGGACAGGGGGGAAGAAAGACTGAAGCTTTCTTT. Amino acids: CASSPGQGGRKTEAFF. Full variable domain (outside the CDR3, taken from reference TRBV7-9 and TRBJ1-1): DTGVSQNPRHKITKRGQNVTFRCDPISEHNRLYWYRQTLGQGPEFLTYFQNEAQLEKSRLLSDRFSAERPKGSFSTLEIQRTEQGDSAMYLCASSPGQGGRKTEAFFGQGTRLTVV.

The chain combines TRBV19 with TRBJ2-3; TRBD2 might be the D (6 bases). The length of the CDR3 is 17 residues. In germline, CDR1 is LNHDA, CDR2 SQIVND (reference sequence). With 3 bases removed from V and 2 bases from J, the gap between germline ends came to 18 bases. CDR3 loop: CASSIRSLAPITDTQYF. The DNA for the CDR3 is TGTGCCAGTAGTATTCGGAGTCTAGCGCCTATCACAGATACGCAGTATTTT. Combining the CDR3 with reference TRBV19 and TRBJ2-3 gives the whole variable domain DGGITQSPKYLFRKEGQNVTLSCEQNLNHDAMYWYRQDPGQGLRLIYYSQIVNDFQKGDIAEGYSVSREKKESFPLTVTSAQKNPTAFYLCASSIRSLAPITDTQYFGPGTRLTVL.

The V call is TRBV14, the J call TRBJ2-7; D possibly corresponds to TRBD2 (6 bases). CDR1 is SGHDN, CDR2 FVKESK, per germline. Trimming took off 3 bases at V and 0 bases at J, with 12 bases between the two ends. The CDR3 contains 15 residues. CDR3 in DNA: TGTGCCAGCAGCCACAGACGGGAGTCCTCCTACGAGCAGTACTTC. It yields the protein CASSHRRESSYEQYF. Drawing the rest from reference TRBV14 and TRBJ2-7, the complete variable domain is EAGVTQFPSHSVIEKGQTVTLRCDPISGHDNLYWYRRVMGKEIKFLLHFVKESKQDESGMPNNRFLAERTGGTYSTLKVQPAELEDSGVYFCASSHRRESSYEQYFGPGTRLTVT.

The genes are TRBV30 and TRBJ2-5; 9 nucleotides match TRBD1. After removal of 3 bases from V and 5 bases from J, the junction contained 10 bases not matched to a gene. The CDR3 sequence is 15 residues long. Germline lookup yields CDR1 GTSNPN and CDR2 SVGIG (reference sequence). CDR3 in amino acids: CAWRAGTGMRETQYF. The CDR3 DNA sequence: TGTGCCTGGAGAGCCGGGACAGGGATGCGGGAGACCCAGTACTTC.

This sequence joins TRBV18 and TRBJ1-3, with TRBD1 identical over 7 bases. CDR1 KGHSH and CDR2 LQKENI come from the germline V gene. CDR3 size: 15 residues. The V gene end was trimmed by 1 base and the J gene end by 2 bases; junction bases not matched to a gene: 2. CDR3 sequence (DNA): TGTGCCAGCTCACCACGCCAGGGGGCTGGAAACACCATATATTTT. As protein: CASSPRQGAGNTIYF.

The gene calls are TRBV7-2 and TRBJ2-1, with 8 bases fitting TRBD1. Per the germline V gene, CDR1 is SGHTA and CDR2 is FQGNSA. With 5 bases clipped from V and 10 bases from J, the junction kept 16 bases outside the gene matches. This CDR3 is 16 amino acids long. DNA of the CDR3: TGTGCCAGCAGCGGAACCGGGACAGGTGCCCTTCGGGAGCAGTTCTTC. Its protein product is CASSGTGTGALREQFF.

CDR3: CASSLGGLAGETQYF. CDR3 DNA: TGTGCCAGCAGCTTAGGGGGACTAGCGGGAGAGACCCAGTACTTC. This sequence joins TRBV11-2 and TRBJ2-5, with 12 bases identical to TRBD2. Germline V gene data show CDR1 as SGHAT and CDR2 as FQNNGV. CDR3 length: 15 amino acids. Unmatched junction bases numbered 1, after V lost 1 base and J lost 4 bases.

The chain combines TRBV9 with TRBJ2-7, with 7 bases aligning to TRBD1. The CDR3 is 14 residues long. Looked up from germline, CDR1 is SGDLS and CDR2 is YYNGEE. Trimming cost V 0 bases and J 2 bases; bases outside gene matches: 2. CDR3 loop: CASSVAQGAYEQYF. The CDR3, as DNA: TGTGCCAGCAGCGTAGCCCAGGGGGCCTACGAGCAGTACTTC.

The chain combines TRBV27 with TRBJ2-1, with 7 bases that match TRBD2. Germline CDR1 reads MNHEY; CDR2 reads SMNVEV (reference sequence). This CDR3 comprises 16 residues. Unmatched junction bases numbered 16, after V lost 5 bases and J lost 9 bases. CDR3 bases: TGTGCCAGCAGTCGCCTTACCAGCGGGATAATTGGTGAGCAGTTCTTC. It encodes CASSRLTSGIIGEQFF.

The V and J genes are TRBV7-9 and TRBJ2-5; the D gene is possibly TRBD2 (5 bases). The CDR3 length is 18 residues. The V and J ends lost 5 bases and 4 bases respectively, with 26 bases between them. Germline loops: CDR1 SEHNR, CDR2 FQNEAQ (reference sequence). CDR3 residues: CASSQNGLVGPRGETQYF. The CDR3 nucleotides are TGTGCCAGCAGCCAAAACGGATTAGTGGGCCCTCGGGGAGAGACCCAGTACTTC.

The chain uses TRBV5-4 and TRBJ1-1; D is possibly TRBD1 (6 bases). V dropped 0 bases and J dropped 1 base, with 10 bases sitting between them. In germline, CDR1 is SGHNT, CDR2 YYREEE (reference sequence). The length of the CDR3 is 15 residues. The CDR3 protein is CASSLGAGANTEAFF. As DNA, the CDR3 is TGTGCCAGCAGCTTGGGAGCGGGGGCGAACACTGAAGCTTTCTTT. Looking up the rest from reference TRBV5-4 and TRBJ1-1 gives the full variable domain: ETGVTQSPTHLIKTRGQQVTLRCSSQSGHNTVSWYQQALGQGPQFIFQYYREEENGRGNFPPRFSGLQFPNYSSELNVNALELDDSALYLCASSLGAGANTEAFFGQGTRLTVV.

The V call is TRBV15, the J call TRBJ2-1; D perhaps matches TRBD2 (5 bases). Trimming took 1 base from V and 3 from J, leaving 7 bases between them. The germline gives CDR1 LNHNV, CDR2 YYDKDF (reference sequence). This CDR3 contains 14 residues. CDR3 sequence reads: CATSRGGSYNEQFF. The CDR3 coding sequence is TGTGCCACCAGCAGAGGAGGGAGCTACAATGAGCAGTTCTTC.

The rearrangement joins TRBV19 to TRBJ1-4; maybe TRBD1 (5 bases). Trimming removed 8 bases at V and 8 bases at J, with 21 bases between. This CDR3 has 15 residues. The germline V gene has CDR1 LNHDA and CDR2 SQIVND (reference sequence). The CDR3 region has the DNA TGTGCCAGTGGAAAAACGGGGGGACGGGGCGAAAAACTGTTTTTT. Translation: CASGKTGGRGEKLFF.

J is TRBJ2-2 and V is TRBV9, with D tentatively TRBD2 (7 bases). Germline V gene lookup returns CDR1 SGDLS and CDR2 YYNGEE. V gave up 4 bases and J gave up 3 bases, with 16 bases separating them. There are 16 residues in the CDR3. CDR3 in amino acids: CASSPRGTTHTGELFF. For the CDR3, the DNA is TGTGCCAGCAGCCCAAGGGGGACTACACACACCGGGGAGCTGTTTTTT.

The CDR3 here is CASSYSSSGRPYNEQFF. The CDR3 DNA follows: TGTGCCAGCAGTTACTCGAGTAGCGGGAGACCATACAATGAGCAGTTCTTC. V and J are TRBV6-2 or TRBV6-3 and TRBJ2-1; 9 bases line up with TRBD2. CDR3 size: 17 residues. The junction had 7 bases not matched to a gene; V was cut back by 0 bases and J by 4 bases. Germline CDR1 is MNHEY and CDR2 is SVGEGT.

The chain recombines TRBV7-9 with TRBJ1-4, with TRBD1 matching 7 bases. The CDR3 has 14 amino acids. J lost 8 bases, V lost 5 bases, and 8 bases had no gene match. Germline CDR1 is SEHNR and CDR2 is FQNEAQ (reference sequence). The CDR3 here is CASSTRGLGEKLFF. As DNA, the CDR3 is TGTGCCAGCAGCACCAGGGGGTTGGGGGAAAAACTGTTTTTT. Using reference TRBV7-9 and TRBJ1-4 for the parts outside the CDR3, the full variable domain is DTGVSQNPRHKITKRGQNVTFRCDPISEHNRLYWYRQTLGQGPEFLTYFQNEAQLEKSRLLSDRFSAERPKGSFSTLEIQRTEQGDSAMYLCASSTRGLGEKLFFGSGTQLSVL.

This sequence joins TRBV12-5 and TRBJ1-1; 8 nucleotides line up with TRBD1. The CDR3 length is 17 residues. Germline trimming cut 0 bases from V and 0 bases from J; bases unmatched to any gene: 6. Looked up from germline, CDR1 is LGHNT and CDR2 is FRNRAP. As DNA, the CDR3 is TGTGCTAGTGGTTTGGTCCTCCGCAGGGGGCTGAACACTGAAGCTTTCTTT. Protein: CASGLVLRRGLNTEAFF.

This chain connects TRBV19 to TRBJ1-2; D is uncertain. In germline, CDR1 is LNHDA, CDR2 SQIVND (reference sequence). V lost 3 bases and J lost 0, with 11 bases in between. The CDR3 extends over 15 amino acids. CDR3 sequence: CASSISPGANYGYTF. The CDR3 DNA is TGTGCCAGTAGTATTAGCCCGGGAGCTAACTATGGCTACACCTTC.

The chain couples TRBV5-1 to TRBJ1-4, with 11 nucleotides matching TRBD1. The CDR3 consists of 13 residues. Germline V gene sequence: CDR1 SGHRS, CDR2 YFSETQ. Germline trimming cut 5 bases from V and 8 bases from J; bases unmatched to any gene: 2. DNA for the CDR3: TGCGCCAGCAGATGGGACAGGGGGGAAAAACTGTTTTTT. Encoded protein: CASRWDRGEKLFF.

The rearrangement links TRBV19 to TRBJ2-7, with 13 bases matching TRBD2. The CDR3 sequence is 14 residues long. The germline gives CDR1 LNHDA, CDR2 SQIVND (reference sequence). Trimming took 6 bases from V and 5 from J; bases not matched to a gene: 4. CDR3 nucleotides: TGTGCCAGTAGAACTAGCGGGAGGGCCCACGAGCAGTACTTC. It is translated as CASRTSGRAHEQYF.

The chain links TRBV27 to TRBJ1-2; D gene uncertain. CDR1 MNHEY and CDR2 SMNVEV come from the germline V gene (reference sequence). V gave up 4 bases and J gave up 5 bases, with 8 bases separating them. The CDR3 runs 12 residues. CDR3 sequence reads: CASSSHRYGYTF. Written as DNA, the CDR3 is TGTGCCAGCAGTTCTCACCGGTATGGCTACACCTTC.

The chain uses TRBV1 and TRBJ1-5; TRBD1 is taken as the D call from the table, unchecked against the DNA. TRBV1 is flagged as a pseudogene. The CDR3 contains 18 residues. CDR3 nucleotides: TGCACCAGCAGCCAAGATGCCAGGGGGAGAATTAGCAATCAGCCCCAGCATTTT. Its protein product is CTSSQDARGRISNQPQHF.

V is TRBV7-3 and J is TRBJ2-5; 8 bases line up with TRBD1. Trimming took 5 bases from V and 4 from J; bases not matched to a gene: 9. The CDR3 covers 15 residues. Germline lookup yields CDR1 SGHTA and CDR2 FQGTGA. Written as DNA, the CDR3 is TGTGCCAGCAGCCGGGGCAGGGGGCGCGGAGAGACCCAGTACTTC. Translation: CASSRGRGRGETQYF.

This clone was seen more than once but under ten times. The V gene is TRBV29-1, the J gene TRBJ1-6; 7 nucleotides align to TRBD1. Trimming took 6 bases from V and 7 from J; bases not matched to a gene: 12. CDR1 and CDR2 from the germline V gene are SQVTM and ANQGSEA. This CDR3 is built from 15 residues. CDR3 region: CSVVDGRGKNSPLHF. For the CDR3, the DNA is TGCAGCGTAGTAGATGGCAGGGGGAAGAATTCACCCCTCCACTTT.

This clone came up once. The V gene is TRBV5-4, the J gene TRBJ2-1; maybe TRBD1 (5 bases). The CDR3 loop spans 14 amino acids. V lost 10 bases and J 6 bases, leaving 20 bases between the germline ends. CDR1 and CDR2 (germline): SGHNT, YYREEE (reference sequence). The CDR3 region is CAWVAARGSNEQFF. CDR3 DNA: TGTGCCTGGGTGGCGGCTAGGGGATCCAATGAGCAGTTCTTC. The full variable domain, its missing parts supplied by reference TRBV5-4 and TRBJ2-1, is ETGVTQSPTHLIKTRGQQVTLRCSSQSGHNTVSWYQQALGQGPQFIFQYYREEENGRGNFPPRFSGLQFPNYSSELNVNALELDDSALYLCAWVAARGSNEQFFGPGTRLTVL.

Concerning this clone: At the DNA level, this CDR3 is encoded by other sequences in the same sample as well. As DNA, the CDR3 is TGTGCCAGCAGTGGACAGGGGAGGTACAATGAGCAGTTCTTC. Translated, it gives CASSGQGRYNEQFF. The chain joins TRBV11-2 to TRBJ2-1; TRBD1 agrees at 9 bases. The V gene end was trimmed by 6 bases and the J gene end by 4 bases; junction bases not matched to a gene: 4. The germline V gene encodes CDR1 SGHAT and CDR2 FQNNGV. CDR3 length equals 14 residues.

The chain joins TRBV24-1 to TRBJ2-1; TRBD2 agrees at 11 bases. V was clipped by 2 bases and J by 7 bases; unmatched bases: 3. Germline V lookup: CDR1 KGHDR, CDR2 SFDVKD. This CDR3 has 15 residues. For the CDR3, the DNA is TGTGCCACCAGTGATTCGCCTAGCGGGAGGAATGAGCAGTTCTTC. It specifies CATSDSPSGRNEQFF.

The chain couples TRBV18 to TRBJ2-1; 10 bases are a match to TRBD2. The germline gives CDR1 KGHSH, CDR2 LQKENI. With 8 bases clipped from V and 4 bases from J, the junction kept 11 bases outside the gene matches. The CDR3 covers 16 residues. This chain's CDR3 is CASRPSGTSVYNEQFF. DNA for the CDR3: TGTGCCAGCAGACCATCCGGGACTAGCGTATACAATGAGCAGTTCTTC.

The chain carries TRBV2 and TRBJ1-4; D uncertain. This CDR3 contains 16 residues. CDR1 is SNHLY, CDR2 FYNNEI, per germline. The V gene lost 0 bases and the J gene lost 0 bases, with 8 bases spanning the gap. The CDR3 is CASSEAGRATNEKLFF. CDR3 coding DNA: TGTGCCAGCAGTGAAGCTGGGCGAGCAACTAATGAAAAACTGTTTTTT. Full variable domain (remainder filled in from reference TRBV2 and TRBJ1-4): EPEVTQTPSHQVTQMGQEVILRCVPISNHLYFYWYRQILGQKVEFLVSFYNNEISEKSEIFDDQFSVERPDGSNFTLKIRSTKLEDSAMYFCASSEAGRATNEKLFFGSGTQLSVL.